This T cell receptor (beta chain) stems from a study of blood T cell repertoires in COVID-19. This table comes from immunoSEQ multiplex PCR, and its TCRdb copy is limited to in-frame clones, with some not included. The table shows more than 250,000 clones, with 90% occurring only once. The length of the CDR3 is 15 residues. Germline trimming cut 4 bases from V and 2 bases from J; bases unmatched to any gene: 7. The germline V gene has CDR1 SGHNT and CDR2 YENEEA. The J gene is TRBJ2-7, the V gene TRBV11-3; 8 positions match TRBD1. Sequenced: peripheral blood. The sequence was collected from a woman aged 45-65 years with COVID-19, enrolled during active disease. CDR3 coding DNA: TGTGCCAGCAGCTCAGACAGGGGATTAACCTACGAGCAGTACTTC. It translates to CASSSDRGLTYEQYF.